These 19 T cell receptor beta chains were sequenced from one sample in a study of blood T cell repertoires in COVID-19. Sequenced by immunoSEQ multiplex PCR; TCRdb stores in-frame clones only, minus some. The sample has some 250,000 clones, 70% to 90% seen once; the top ten hold roughly 5%. Sequenced input: peripheral blood. These receptors were collected from a woman aged 60-75 years with COVID-19, enrolled during active disease.

The chain is built from TRBV19 and TRBJ2-7; D gene uncertain. Per germline, CDR1 LNHDA and CDR2 SQIVND (reference sequence). Trimming took 4 bases from V and 3 from J, leaving 10 bases between them. The CDR3 sequence is 13 residues long. CDR3 protein: CASSTESSYEQYF. The CDR3 coding sequence is TGTGCCAGTAGTACAGAATCGAGCTACGAGCAGTACTTC.

This chain joins TRBV3-1 (or the pseudogene TRBV3-2) and TRBJ2-1; TRBD2 might be the D (6 bases). Germline-derived CDR1 and CDR2 are LGHDT and YNNKEL (reference sequence). V lost 6 bases and J 2 bases, leaving 14 bases between the germline ends. This CDR3 is 15 amino acids long. CDR3 residues: CASRLSGTPYNEQFF. Written as DNA, the CDR3 is TGTGCCAGCAGACTTAGCGGAACCCCCTACAATGAGCAGTTCTTC.

This sequence joins TRBV28 and TRBJ2-1; TRBD2 is a possible D gene (5 bases). The CDR3 runs to 16 residues. The germline V gene encodes CDR1 MDHEN and CDR2 SYDVKM. V lost 5 bases and J 8 bases, leaving 22 bases between the germline ends. In DNA form, the CDR3 reads TGTGCCAGCAGTCCCCCCCGCAGCGGAGGCGTAGATGAGCAGTTCTTC. As protein: CASSPPRSGGVDEQFF.

This clone was seen only a few times. The chain carries TRBV27 and TRBJ2-7, with a tentative D call TRBD1 (6 bases). The length of the CDR3 is 16 residues. Trimming removed 6 bases at V and 5 bases at J, with 23 bases between. Germline V gene sequence: CDR1 MNHEY, CDR2 SMNVEV (reference sequence). The CDR3 is CASSPDRQVSLNEQYF. The CDR3 DNA sequence: TGTGCCAGCAGCCCTGATCGACAGGTTTCCCTCAACGAGCAGTACTTC.

This rearrangement joins TRBV2 to TRBJ2-1; TRBD1 matches at 9 bases. This CDR3 contains 15 residues. Unmatched junction bases numbered 9, after V lost 8 bases and J lost 4 bases. Germline assignment: CDR1 SNHLY and CDR2 FYNNEI. The CDR3 sequence is CASSDRGPKYNEQFF. The CDR3 bases are TGTGCCAGCTCGGACAGGGGACCCAAATACAATGAGCAGTTCTTC.

The chain employs TRBV5-1 and TRBJ2-5; D may be TRBD2 (6 bases). The CDR3 has 15 amino acids. V was clipped by 0 bases and J by 2 bases, with 11 bases between them. Germline CDR1 SGHRS, CDR2 YFSETQ. The CDR3 loop is CASSLAWGVQETQYF. CDR3 bases: TGCGCCAGCAGCTTGGCGTGGGGGGTTCAAGAGACCCAGTACTTC.

The chain recombines TRBV6-2 or TRBV6-3 with TRBJ1-2; D is perhaps TRBD1 (6 bases). The V gene's germline CDR1 is MNHEY and CDR2 SVGEGT. V was clipped by 0 bases and J by 4 bases, with 9 bases between them. The CDR3 contains 14 residues. The CDR3 DNA follows: TGTGCCAGCAGTTACTCGACAGGCTTCTATGGCTACACCTTC. Translation: CASSYSTGFYGYTF.

V and J are TRBV4-2 and TRBJ1-2; D perhaps matches TRBD1 (5 bases). Germline assignment: CDR1 LGHNA and CDR2 YNFKEQ. V lost 4 bases and J 4 bases, leaving 10 bases between the germline ends. The CDR3 is 13 amino acids. DNA for the CDR3: TGTGCCAGCAGCCTAGACAGCGGCTATGGCTACACCTTC. Translated, it gives CASSLDSGYGYTF.

This rearrangement joins TRBV24-1 to TRBJ1-1, with 10 bases identical to TRBD1. V was pared by 7 bases and J by 11 bases, with 15 bases of the junction left unmatched. The CDR3 has 15 residues. Per the germline V gene, CDR1 is KGHDR and CDR2 is SFDVKD. CDR3 nucleotides: TGTGCCACCAGCCAGCCCGGACAGGGGGTTCATGGTGCTTTCTTT. Amino acids: CATSQPGQGVHGAFF.

This chain links TRBV7-2 with TRBJ2-1; 7 positions match TRBD2. The CDR3 spans 15 residues. Germline V gene data show CDR1 as SGHTA and CDR2 as FQGNSA. V trimming: 5 bases; J trimming: 1 base; junction bases outside the gene matches: 5. Written as DNA, the CDR3 is TGTGCCAGCAGCCTCCAGGGAGGGTCCTACAATGAGCAGTTCTTC. Its protein product is CASSLQGGSYNEQFF.

The gene calls are TRBV10-3 and TRBJ1-2; D is possibly TRBD1 (5 bases). Germline V CDR1 and CDR2: ENHRY, SYGVKD. The CDR3 loop spans 14 amino acids. Deletions cut 5 bases from V and 3 bases from J, with 13 bases between. The CDR3 spells CAISLTELDYGYTF. CDR3 nucleotides: TGTGCCATCAGTTTGACAGAGTTAGACTATGGCTACACCTTC.

The chain joins TRBV2 to TRBJ2-7; D uncertain. V shed 7 bases and J shed 2 bases, with 6 bases lying between them. The germline CDR1 and CDR2 sequences are SNHLY and FYNNEI. The CDR3 is made up of 11 amino acids. This CDR3 reads CASTAPYEQYF. The CDR3 nucleotides are TGTGCCAGCACCGCGCCCTACGAGCAGTACTTC.

J is TRBJ2-1 and V is TRBV5-3; possible D gene TRBD2, 7 bases. TRBV5-3 is an open reading frame whose function is uncertain. The V end was cut by 4 bases, the J end by 7 bases, with 18 bases between. The CDR3 loop spans 15 amino acids. The CDR3 nucleotides read TGTGCCAGAAGCGTAAGTTCGGGGGGCAGGAATGAGCAGTTCTTC. This encodes CARSVSSGGRNEQFF.

The CDR3 loop is CASSPQRGRTEAFF. Written as DNA, the CDR3 is TGTGCCAGCAGCCCCCAGCGGGGACGCACTGAAGCTTTCTTT. This chain joins TRBV27 and TRBJ1-1, with a possible D match to TRBD1 (5 bases). CDR3 length: 14 residues. The germline V and J ends were trimmed by 6 bases and 4 bases, with 15 bases remaining between them. The V gene's germline CDR1 is MNHEY and CDR2 SMNVEV (reference sequence).

The V call is TRBV6-5, the J call TRBJ1-4, with a tentative D call TRBD1 (5 bases). The ends were cut back, 8 bases at V and 5 bases at J, with 18 bases in the middle. The CDR3 is made up of 15 amino acids. Germline-derived CDR1 and CDR2 are MNHEY and SVGAGI. The CDR3 sequence is CASGRGGGSNEKLFF. The CDR3 nucleotides read TGTGCCAGCGGCCGCGGGGGGGGTTCGAATGAAAAACTGTTTTTT.

This chain uses TRBV10-3 with TRBJ2-1; TRBD2 agrees at 8 bases. Germline assignment: CDR1 ENHRY and CDR2 SYGVKD. With V trimmed by 3 bases and J by 4 bases, 8 bases remained unmatched. The CDR3 covers 16 residues. The chain's CDR3 is CAISDLGTRAYNEQFF. For the CDR3, the DNA is TGTGCCATCAGTGATTTGGGGACTAGGGCATACAATGAGCAGTTCTTC.

This rearrangement joins TRBV27 to TRBJ2-1; 14 bases map to TRBD2. Germline trimming cut 4 bases from V and 12 bases from J; bases unmatched to any gene: 11. The CDR3 length is 16 residues. Germline V gene data show CDR1 as MNHEY and CDR2 as SMNVEV (reference sequence). CDR3 sequence reads: CASSSPPGLAGVTQFF. The CDR3 DNA follows: TGTGCCAGCAGTTCCCCGCCGGGACTAGCGGGAGTCACGCAGTTCTTC.

The chain employs TRBV5-1 and TRBJ1-1; D is ambiguous. Germline V gives CDR1 SGHRS, CDR2 YFSETQ. This CDR3 contains 14 residues. The V end lost 4 bases, the J end lost 2 bases, and 12 bases lay between the germline ends. The CDR3 bases are TGCGCCAGCAGCACCGAGAGGGTTAACACTGAAGCTTTCTTT. It specifies CASSTERVNTEAFF. Drawing the rest from reference TRBV5-1 and TRBJ1-1, the complete variable domain is KAGVTQTPRYLIKTRGQQVTLSCSPISGHRSVSWYQQTPGQGLQFLFEYFSETQRNKGNFPGRFSGRQFSNSRSEMNVSTLELGDSALYLCASSTERVNTEAFFGQGTRLTVV.

In DNA, the CDR3 is TGTGCCATCAGTGAGTCGAACAGGGGGACGCTGCTGAATCAGCCCCAGCATTTT. Translation gives CAISESNRGTLLNQPQHF. The chain uses TRBV10-3 and TRBJ1-5, with 8 bases lining up with TRBD1. The germline V gene encodes CDR1 ENHRY and CDR2 SYGVKD. There are 18 residues in the CDR3. V was pared by 0 bases and J by 4 bases, with 11 bases of the junction left unmatched.